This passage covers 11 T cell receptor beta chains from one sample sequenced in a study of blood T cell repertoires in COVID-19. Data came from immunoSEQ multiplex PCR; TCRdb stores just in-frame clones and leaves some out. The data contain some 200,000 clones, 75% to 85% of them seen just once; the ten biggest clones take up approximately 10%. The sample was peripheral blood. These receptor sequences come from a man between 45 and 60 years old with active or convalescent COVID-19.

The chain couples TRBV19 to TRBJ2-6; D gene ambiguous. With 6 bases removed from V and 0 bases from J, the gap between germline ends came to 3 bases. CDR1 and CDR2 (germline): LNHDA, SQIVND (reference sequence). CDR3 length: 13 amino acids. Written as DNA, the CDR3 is TGTGCCAGTAGCATCTCTGGGGCCAACGTCCTGACTTTC. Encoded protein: CASSISGANVLTF.

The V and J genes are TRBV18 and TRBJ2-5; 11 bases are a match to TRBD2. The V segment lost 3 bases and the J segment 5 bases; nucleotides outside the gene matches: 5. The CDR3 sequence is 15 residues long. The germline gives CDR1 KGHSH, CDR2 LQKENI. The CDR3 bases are TGTGCCAGCTCACCGTCTATAGCGGGAGGGGAGACCCAGTACTTC. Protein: CASSPSIAGGETQYF.

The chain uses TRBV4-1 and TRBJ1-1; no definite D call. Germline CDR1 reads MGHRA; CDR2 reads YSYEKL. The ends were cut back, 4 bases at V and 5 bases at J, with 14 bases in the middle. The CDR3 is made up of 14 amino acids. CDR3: CASSRESFWTEAFF. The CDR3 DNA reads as TGCGCCAGCAGCCGCGAGAGCTTCTGGACTGAAGCTTTCTTT.

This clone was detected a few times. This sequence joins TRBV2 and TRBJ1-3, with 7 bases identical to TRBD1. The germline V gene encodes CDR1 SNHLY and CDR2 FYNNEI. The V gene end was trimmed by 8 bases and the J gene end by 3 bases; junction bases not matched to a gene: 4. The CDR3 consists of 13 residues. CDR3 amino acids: CASSQGVGNTIYF. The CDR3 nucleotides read TGTGCCAGCTCCCAGGGGGTTGGAAACACCATATATTTT.

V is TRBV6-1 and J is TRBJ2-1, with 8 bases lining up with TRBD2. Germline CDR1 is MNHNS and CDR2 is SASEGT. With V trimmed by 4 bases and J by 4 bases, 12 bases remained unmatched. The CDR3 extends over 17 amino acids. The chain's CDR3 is CASSAIREGGVYNEQFF. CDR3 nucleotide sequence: TGTGCCAGCAGTGCCATACGGGAGGGCGGAGTGTACAATGAGCAGTTCTTC.

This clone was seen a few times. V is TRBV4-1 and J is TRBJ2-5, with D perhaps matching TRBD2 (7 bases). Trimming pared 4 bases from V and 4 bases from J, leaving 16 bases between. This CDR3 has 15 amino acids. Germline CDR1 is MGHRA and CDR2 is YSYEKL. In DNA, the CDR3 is TGCGCCAGCAGCCCCCTGAGGGGGGGCGCAGAGACCCAGTACTTC. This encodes CASSPLRGGAETQYF.

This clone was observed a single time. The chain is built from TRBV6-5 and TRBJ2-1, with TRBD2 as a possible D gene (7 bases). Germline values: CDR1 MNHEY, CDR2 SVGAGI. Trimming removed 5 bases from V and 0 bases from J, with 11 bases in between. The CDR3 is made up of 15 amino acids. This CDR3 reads CASSRGGGSYNEQFF. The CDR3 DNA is TGTGCCAGCAGTAGGGGGGGTGGCTCCTACAATGAGCAGTTCTTC.

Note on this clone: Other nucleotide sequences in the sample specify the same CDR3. The DNA for the CDR3 is TGTGCCAGCAGCCGGGGGAACCAAGAGACCCAGTACTTC. Its translation: CASSRGNQETQYF. The rearrangement links TRBV12-3 or TRBV12-4 to TRBJ2-5; D might be TRBD2 (6 bases). The ends were cut back, 6 bases at V and 0 bases at J, with 8 bases in the middle. This CDR3 is built from 13 residues.

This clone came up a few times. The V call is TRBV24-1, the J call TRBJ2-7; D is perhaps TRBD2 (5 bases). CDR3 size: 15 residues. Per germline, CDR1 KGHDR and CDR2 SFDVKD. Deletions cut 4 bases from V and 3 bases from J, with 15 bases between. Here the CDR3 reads CATSDPTTRSYEQYV. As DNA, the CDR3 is TGTGCCACCAGTGACCCGACTACTAGGAGCTACGAGCAGTACGTC.

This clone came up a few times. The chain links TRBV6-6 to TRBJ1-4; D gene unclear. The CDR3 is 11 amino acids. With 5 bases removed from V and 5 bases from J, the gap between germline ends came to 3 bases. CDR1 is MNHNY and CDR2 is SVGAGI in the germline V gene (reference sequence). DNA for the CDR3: TGTGCCAGCAGTGAGAATGAAAAACTGTTTTTT. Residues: CASSENEKLFF.

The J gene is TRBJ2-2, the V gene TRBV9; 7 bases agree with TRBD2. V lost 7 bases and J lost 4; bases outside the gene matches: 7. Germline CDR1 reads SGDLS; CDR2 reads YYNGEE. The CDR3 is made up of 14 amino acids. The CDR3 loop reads CASAKWGGTGELFF. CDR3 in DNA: TGTGCCAGCGCTAAGTGGGGGGGCACCGGGGAGCTGTTTTTT.